A single sample is the source of the 29 T cell receptor beta chains below, sequenced in a study of T cells in Graves' hyperthyroidism and ophthalmopathy. Amplification of TCR beta CDR3 regions was performed using RNA transcripts as template. The TCR CDR3 first-round RT-PCR relied on the HTBI primer set. Each CDR3 protein gets one entry after TCRdb re-called the multiplex PCR reads with MiXCR. The profile shows approximately 600,000 distinct CDR3 sequences, under 25% of them singletons. Material for sequencing was blood. Receptor source: a man aged 25 to 40 with Graves' ophthalmopathy.

This clonotype was counted ten times or more. This chain links TRBV3-1 with TRBJ2-1, with D uncertain. V lost 6 bases and J lost 10, with 10 bases in between. The CDR3 totals 11 residues. CDR1 and CDR2 from the germline V gene are LGHDT and YNNKEL (reference sequence). CDR3 sequence: CASRLLGEQFF. DNA for the CDR3: TGTGCCAGCAGGTTACTGGGAGAGCAGTTCTTC.

The chain carries TRBV7-6 and TRBJ2-7; 10 bases line up with TRBD1. The ends lost 0 bases at V and 5 bases at J; junction bases unmatched: 4. Germline assignment: CDR1 SGHVS and CDR2 FNYEAQ. The CDR3 has 15 amino acids. The CDR3 DNA follows: TGTGCCAGCAGCTTAGCTTGGGACAGGGGCAACGAGCAGTACTTC. It is translated as CASSLAWDRGNEQYF.

This clonotype was found many times. This chain links TRBV11-2 with TRBJ1-1; no clear D gene. This CDR3 is 13 amino acids long. V lost 1 base, J lost 3 bases, and 6 bases lay in between. Looked up from germline, CDR1 is SGHAT and CDR2 is FQNNGV. This CDR3 reads CASSLGTHTEAFF. The CDR3 nucleotides are TGTGCCAGCAGCTTAGGGACCCACACTGAAGCTTTCTTT.

V is TRBV4-2 and J is TRBJ2-1, with D possibly matching TRBD2 (5 bases). The V end was cut by 0 bases, the J end by 7 bases, with 22 bases between. Germline V gene data show CDR1 as LGHNA and CDR2 as YNFKEQ. The CDR3 is made up of 18 amino acids. CDR3 in DNA: TGTGCCAGCAGCCAAGAGGCTAAGCGGCCTATCCGGGGTAATGAGCAGTTCTTC. It encodes CASSQEAKRPIRGNEQFF.

This chain uses TRBV6-6 with TRBJ2-5; 7 bases agree with TRBD1. The CDR3 extends over 16 amino acids. Germline loops: CDR1 MNHNY, CDR2 SVGAGI (reference sequence). Losses at the gene ends were 1 base for V and 1 base for J; bases not matched to a gene: 6. The CDR3 coding sequence is TGTGCCAGCAGTTACTTTCCCACAGGGGTCCAAGAGACCCAGTACTTC. This sequence encodes CASSYFPTGVQETQYF.

The chain couples TRBV4-1 to TRBJ2-5; 8 bases are shared with TRBD2. The ends lost 4 bases at V and 5 bases at J; junction bases unmatched: 15. Per germline, CDR1 MGHRA and CDR2 YSYEKL. CDR3 size: 17 residues. CDR3 in DNA: TGCGCCAGCAGCCTTACCGGTCTGACTAGCGCGGTGGAGACCCAGTACTTC. It yields the protein CASSLTGLTSAVETQYF.

The rearrangement joins TRBV6-2 or TRBV6-3 to TRBJ1-5; D is possibly TRBD1 (6 bases). CDR1 is MNHEY and CDR2 is SVGEGT in the germline V gene. Trimming removed 6 bases at V and 8 bases at J, with 14 bases between. CDR3 length: 13 amino acids. The CDR3 loop reads CASSKRGGKPQHF. CDR3 nucleotides: TGTGCCAGCAGCAAAAGGGGGGGTAAGCCCCAGCATTTT.

A few counts support this clonotype. The J gene is TRBJ2-7, the V gene TRBV6-5; D not resolved. V gave up 0 bases and J gave up 2 bases, with 11 bases separating them. This CDR3 spans 15 amino acids. Germline loops: CDR1 MNHEY, CDR2 SVGAGI. For the CDR3, the DNA is TGTGCCAGCAGTTACTCTTCCCGAGTAACCTACGAGCAGTACTTC. This gives the protein CASSYSSRVTYEQYF.

On this clonotype: A clone one base away is much larger, so this may be a read error. V and J are TRBV6-1 and TRBJ2-1; D is possibly TRBD2 (5 bases). CDR1 and CDR2 from the germline V gene are MNHNS and SASEGT. Trimming took 11 bases from V and 0 from J, leaving 11 bases between them. The CDR3 contains 13 residues. The DNA of the CDR3 is TGTGCCTGTCGAGCGGCCTCCTACAATGAGCAGTTCTTC. Translating it yields CACRAASYNEQFF.

This clonotype was seen more than once but under ten times. The V gene is TRBV3-1, the J gene TRBJ2-7, with a possible D match to TRBD1 (6 bases). V shed 1 base and J shed 2 bases, with 12 bases lying between them. The length of the CDR3 is 15 residues. CDR1 is LGHDT and CDR2 is YNNKEL in the germline V gene (reference sequence). CDR3 nucleotides: TGTGCCAGCAGCCAAGGGGCCAGGGGAGCCTACGAGCAGTACTTC. It encodes CASSQGARGAYEQYF.

V and J are TRBV30 and TRBJ2-4, with 11 bases fitting TRBD2. The CDR3 is 13 residues long. V lost 5 bases to trimming and J lost 8 bases; unmatched junction nucleotides: 5. CDR1 GTSNPN and CDR2 SVGIG come from the germline V gene (reference sequence). The CDR3 DNA reads as TGTGCCTGGGGGGGACTAGCGGTTGACATTCAGTACTTC. This gives the protein CAWGGLAVDIQYF. Using reference TRBV30 and TRBJ2-4 for the parts outside the CDR3, the full variable domain is SQTIHQWPATLVQPVGSPLSLECTVEGTSNPNLYWYRQAAGRGLQLLFYSVGIGQISSEVPQNLSASRPQDRQFILSSKKLLLSDSGFYLCAWGGLAVDIQYFGAGTRLSVL.

The chain couples TRBV20-1 to TRBJ2-5; D might be TRBD2 (5 bases). This CDR3 region has 16 residues. Germline loops: CDR1 DFQATT, CDR2 SNEGSKA (reference sequence). V shed 0 bases and J shed 5 bases, with 19 bases lying between them. The CDR3 DNA reads TGCAGTGCTAGAGATGGCGCTAGCCGAGCCCGGGAGACCCAGTACTTC. It encodes CSARDGASRARETQYF.

This chain joins TRBV28 and TRBJ1-1; no reliable D call. Germline V gene sequence: CDR1 MDHEN, CDR2 SYDVKM. V lost 5 bases, J lost 2 bases, and 27 bases lay in between. The CDR3 runs 19 residues. The CDR3 DNA follows: TGTGCCAGCAGTCCCTACCCGGAACTGGCCAGGAGCCGAAACACTGAAGCTTTCTTT. This sequence encodes CASSPYPELARSRNTEAFF.

V gene TRBV6-1 combines with J gene TRBJ1-2; D is undetermined. CDR1 and CDR2 from the germline V gene are MNHNS and SASEGT. The V and J ends lost 6 bases and 4 bases respectively, with 9 bases between them. This CDR3 comprises 12 residues. The CDR3 sequence is CASRDGSYGYTF. CDR3 sequence (DNA): TGTGCCAGCAGGGACGGGAGCTATGGCTACACCTTC.

In this sample, this clonotype turned up many times. V and J are TRBV29-1 and TRBJ2-3, with 9 bases that match TRBD2. J gave up 0 bases and V 6 bases, and 1 base lay outside the gene matches. CDR3 length: 13 residues. Germline assignment: CDR1 SQVTM and CDR2 ANQGSEA. CDR3 loop: CSVAGGSTDTQYF. CDR3 DNA: TGCAGCGTGGCGGGAGGGAGCACAGATACGCAGTATTTT.

The chain uses TRBV10-3 and TRBJ1-1; D remains ambiguous. Per germline, CDR1 ENHRY and CDR2 SYGVKD. V shed 4 bases and J shed 3 bases, with 12 bases lying between them. This CDR3 comprises 14 residues. In DNA, the CDR3 is TGTGCCATCAGTGCGGAGGGCGGGGACACTGAAGCTTTCTTT. Encoded protein: CAISAEGGDTEAFF.

The chain couples TRBV20-1 to TRBJ1-6, with 7 bases that match TRBD1. V lost 6 bases to trimming and J lost 7 bases; unmatched junction nucleotides: 6. Per the germline V gene, CDR1 is DFQATT and CDR2 is SNEGSKA (reference sequence). The CDR3 extends over 13 amino acids. The CDR3 sequence: CSAPRDRNSPLHF. The CDR3 coding sequence is TGCAGTGCCCCCCGGGACAGAAATTCACCCCTCCACTTT.

The chain carries TRBV30 and TRBJ2-2, with D uncertain. The CDR3 is made up of 15 amino acids. Germline V gene data show CDR1 as GTSNPN and CDR2 as SVGIG (reference sequence). V was cut by 0 bases and J by 0 bases, with 8 bases left in between. CDR3 sequence: CAWSVYPPNTGELFF. The CDR3 region has the DNA TGTGCCTGGAGTGTATACCCCCCGAACACCGGGGAGCTGTTTTTT. The full variable domain, in which reference TRBV30 and TRBJ2-2 provide the parts outside the CDR3, is SQTIHQWPATLVQPVGSPLSLECTVEGTSNPNLYWYRQAAGRGLQLLFYSVGIGQISSEVPQNLSASRPQDRQFILSSKKLLLSDSGFYLCAWSVYPPNTGELFFGEGSRLTVL.

This clonotype was seen many times. The gene calls are TRBV3-1 and TRBJ2-5; D ambiguous. Trimming stripped 3 bases from V and 7 bases from J, with 12 bases between. There are 13 residues in the CDR3. Looked up from germline, CDR1 is LGHDT and CDR2 is YNNKEL (reference sequence). For the CDR3, the DNA is TGTGCCAGCAGCCAGACGGACGGACCGACCCAGTACTTC. Residues: CASSQTDGPTQYF.

This clonotype was seen a handful of times. The CDR3 here is CASSQDGGEQYF. DNA for the CDR3: TGCGCCAGCAGCCAAGATGGGGGCGAGCAGTACTTC. The chain couples TRBV4-1 to TRBJ2-7; D possibly matches TRBD1 or TRBD2 (5 bases each). Trimming stripped 0 bases from V and 6 bases from J, with 6 bases between. The CDR3 length is 12 residues. Looked up from germline, CDR1 is MGHRA and CDR2 is YSYEKL.

This clonotype was seen ten or more times. The chain employs TRBV18 and TRBJ1-1, with D possibly matching TRBD1 (6 bases). The CDR3 has 15 amino acids. V lost 1 base, J lost 4 bases, and 13 bases lay in between. The germline CDR1 and CDR2 sequences are KGHSH and LQKENI. CDR3 in DNA: TGTGCCAGCTCACCACGACAGGCCCTTTTCACTGAAGCTTTCTTT. It yields the protein CASSPRQALFTEAFF. The full variable domain, rest sourced from reference TRBV18 and TRBJ1-1, is NAGVMQNPRHLVRRRGQEARLRCSPMKGHSHVYWYRQLPEEGLKFMVYLQKENIIDESGMPKERFSAEFPKEGPSILRIQQVVRGDSAAYFCASSPRQALFTEAFFGQGTRLTVV.

This chain joins TRBV28 and TRBJ2-5; D is ambiguous. This CDR3 comprises 12 residues. Germline values: CDR1 MDHEN, CDR2 SYDVKM. The V end was cut by 4 bases, the J end by 3 bases, with 6 bases between. The CDR3 spells CASSSVKETQYF. Written as DNA, the CDR3 is TGTGCCAGCAGTTCAGTTAAAGAGACCCAGTACTTC.

V usage is TRBV2 and J usage is TRBJ1-6; 7 bases align to TRBD1. Trimming removed 6 bases from V and 15 bases from J; junction bases left unmatched: 5. Germline CDR1 reads SNHLY; CDR2 reads FYNNEI. This CDR3 is 11 amino acids long. In nucleotides, the CDR3 is TGTGCCAGCAGGCAAACAGGGGACCTCCACTTT. Its translation: CASRQTGDLHF.

The chain joins TRBV9 to TRBJ2-2; D is ambiguous. Germline CDR1 reads SGDLS; CDR2 reads YYNGEE. The V end was cut by 7 bases, the J end by 4 bases, with 5 bases between. CDR3 length: 11 amino acids. DNA for the CDR3: TGTGCCAGCGCGTTCACCGGGGAGCTGTTTTTT. It yields the protein CASAFTGELFF.

In this sample, this clonotype turned up a few times. The chain links TRBV7-9 to TRBJ2-1; weak D call: TRBD2 (6 bases). The germline V and J ends were trimmed by 8 bases and 10 bases, with 12 bases remaining between them. The CDR3 length is 11 residues. Germline CDR1 and CDR2: SEHNR and FQNEAQ (reference sequence). CDR3 nucleotides: TGTGCCAGCGGGGGGTCAAGGGAGCAGTTCTTC. It codes for CASGGSREQFF.

This clonotype was observed many times. V is TRBV2 and J is TRBJ2-7, with D unclear. V was trimmed by 1 base and J by 2 bases, leaving 12 bases between them. Germline V CDR1 and CDR2: SNHLY, FYNNEI. The CDR3 has 15 amino acids. The chain's CDR3 is CASSEEAVLTYEQYF. The CDR3 bases are TGTGCCAGCAGTGAAGAAGCCGTATTGACCTACGAGCAGTACTTC.

This rearrangement joins TRBV13 to TRBJ2-3; 7 bases are shared with TRBD2. The CDR3 runs 16 residues. CDR1 and CDR2 (germline): PRHDT, FYEKMQ (reference sequence). V lost 1 base and J lost 0; bases outside the gene matches: 4. The DNA of the CDR3 is TGTGCCAGCAGCTTAGAAGAGCGGGGAAGCACAGATACGCAGTATTTT. Protein: CASSLEERGSTDTQYF.

This clonotype was found once. CDR3 amino acids: CSTGQGSTEAFF. The CDR3 coding sequence is TGCAGTACTGGACAGGGGAGCACTGAAGCTTTCTTT. The genes are TRBV20-1 and TRBJ1-1; 9 bases fit TRBD1. The CDR3 runs to 12 residues. V lost 8 bases to trimming and J lost 4 bases; unmatched junction nucleotides: 5. Germline V lookup: CDR1 DFQATT, CDR2 SNEGSKA (reference sequence).

This clonotype was observed a few times. This chain uses TRBV7-9 with TRBJ2-1, with 8 bases that match TRBD1. This CDR3 has 16 amino acids. The germline V gene has CDR1 SEHNR and CDR2 FQNEAQ (reference sequence). V dropped 6 bases and J dropped 6; count of bases not matched to a gene: 13. The CDR3 sequence: CASSPRTGSISNEQFF. CDR3 coding DNA: TGTGCCAGCAGTCCCCGGACAGGGAGTATCTCCAATGAGCAGTTCTTC.